This T cell receptor (beta chain) was captured in a study of T cell clones after liver transplantation. Study background: Samples came from ITN030ST, which attempted immunosuppression withdrawal within 2 years of liver transplantation. TCRbeta sequencing after a pre-transplant mixed lymphocyte reaction identified graft-donor-reactive clones, later tracked in post-transplant blood. Three of the eight recipients were HCV-positive; the rest had non-autoimmune, non-viral transplant indications. Blood was drawn pre-transplant, before withdrawal, and after full or failed withdrawal.

Data came from immunoSEQ multiplex PCR; TCRdb stores just in-frame clones and leaves some out. The sample lists 40,000 to 55,000 clones; 65% to 80% were seen once. CDR1 and CDR2 (germline): SGHKS, YYEKEE (reference sequence). With 1 base removed from V and 9 bases from J, the gap between germline ends came to 20 bases. This CDR3 has 15 residues. The chain has TRBV5-5 and TRBJ2-7; D could derive from TRBD1 or TRBD2 (5 bases each). This TCR was sampled from a human patient who received a liver transplant. Some T cells could come from the graft donor. The material sequenced was CD4+ T cells from blood, taken roughly 56 months after liver transplant. DNA for the CDR3: TGTGCCAGCAGCTTGCCCTCGGGGACCGCCTTGGGGCAGTACTTC. Translated, it gives CASSLPSGTALGQYF. Combining the CDR3 with reference TRBV5-5 and TRBJ2-7 gives the whole variable domain DAGVTQSPTHLIKTRGQQVTLRCSPISGHKSVSWYQQVLGQGPQFIFQYYEKEERGRGNFPDRFSARQFPNYSSELNVNALLLGDSALYLCASSLPSGTALGQYFGPGTRLTVT.